The 32 T cell receptor beta chains reported below all come from one sample, sequenced in a study of beta chain features in type 1 diabetes. Study-level findings and limits: Type 1 diabetes patients had moderately but significantly shorter TCRB CDR3s in all four CD4+ subsets.

Sequencing targeted expressed TCRB transcripts, as all isolated RNA had been reverse transcribed. TCRdb keeps only in-frame clones here, not all; method: immunoSEQ multiplex PCR. The sample consists of about 360,000 clones, 10% to 15% of them appearing once. These receptors have no identified antigens. The sequenced material came from naive CD4+ T cells from blood. The receptors here all came from a young woman with type 1 diabetes.

In its sample, this clone was seen a few times. CDR3 coding DNA: TGCGCCAGCAGCCCGGGACTAGCACAAGATACGCAGTATTTT. Its translation: CASSPGLAQDTQYF. The chain links TRBV5-1 to TRBJ2-3, with TRBD2 identical over 9 bases. CDR3 length: 14 amino acids. Germline V gene sequence: CDR1 SGHRS, CDR2 YFSETQ. Germline trimming cut 4 bases from V and 5 bases from J; bases unmatched to any gene: 5.

The rearrangement uses TRBV6-5 and TRBJ1-2; D possibly corresponds to TRBD1 (5 bases). V shed 0 bases and J shed 2 bases, with 13 bases lying between them. CDR3 length: 16 amino acids. Germline CDR1 reads MNHEY; CDR2 reads SVGAGI. CDR3: CASSYSSAGPNYGYTF. The CDR3 nucleotides are TGTGCCAGCAGTTACTCGAGCGCAGGGCCCAACTATGGCTACACCTTC.

V usage is TRBV5-1 and J usage is TRBJ2-7, with D possibly TRBD1 on 6 matching bases. The CDR3 has 14 residues. Germline CDR1 and CDR2: SGHRS and YFSETQ. V lost 3 bases to trimming and J lost 2 bases, with 12 bases between them. The CDR3 nucleotides are TGCGCCAGCAGCTGGGGGCAGGGTACCTACGAGCAGTACTTC. The encoded protein is CASSWGQGTYEQYF.

The rearrangement links TRBV4-3 to TRBJ2-4; 9 nucleotides agree with TRBD1. V shed 1 base, J shed 9 bases, and the junction held 10 bases outside the gene matches. This CDR3 is built from 16 residues. Per germline, CDR1 LGHNA and CDR2 YSLEER. This chain's CDR3 is CASSQGLGQGGGIQYF. The CDR3 DNA reads TGCGCCAGCAGCCAAGGTTTGGGACAGGGAGGGGGCATTCAGTACTTC.

This clone was counted a few times. This chain connects TRBV18 to TRBJ2-1, with 8 bases that match TRBD2. V dropped 1 base and J dropped 5; count of bases not matched to a gene: 4. CDR1 and CDR2 from the germline V gene are KGHSH and LQKENI. The CDR3 consists of 15 residues. This chain's CDR3 is CASSPLAGGHNEQFF. The CDR3 DNA sequence: TGTGCCAGCTCACCACTCGCGGGGGGTCACAATGAGCAGTTCTTC.

The V and J genes are TRBV5-4 and TRBJ1-6; the D gene is possibly TRBD1 (5 bases). Trimming took off 0 bases at V and 6 bases at J, with 10 bases between the two ends. The length of the CDR3 is 15 residues. Per germline, CDR1 SGHNT and CDR2 YYREEE (reference sequence). The CDR3 DNA reads TGTGCCAGCAGCTTGGAATGGACACCTAATTCACCCCTCCACTTT. This gives the protein CASSLEWTPNSPLHF.

The chain is built from TRBV30 and TRBJ2-4; D is uncertain. V lost 1 base and J lost 6, with 10 bases in between. Germline CDR1 and CDR2: GTSNPN and SVGIG (reference sequence). This CDR3 comprises 13 residues. CDR3 residues: CAWSGLGLNIQYF. DNA for the CDR3: TGTGCCTGGAGTGGCCTTGGCTTAAACATTCAGTACTTC.

This chain uses TRBV9 with TRBJ2-2; TRBD2 is a possible D gene (5 bases). This CDR3 is built from 13 residues. Germline CDR1 is SGDLS and CDR2 is YYNGEE. The V end lost 0 bases, the J end lost 7 bases, and 7 bases lay between the germline ends. The CDR3 DNA reads as TGTGCCAGCAGCGTAGTTCGGGACGGGGAGCTGTTTTTT. It specifies CASSVVRDGELFF.

This clone was counted only a few times. The V and J genes are TRBV7-2 and TRBJ2-3, with 7 bases that match TRBD1. There are 13 residues in the CDR3. Germline V gives CDR1 SGHTA, CDR2 FQGNSA. The V segment lost 11 bases and the J segment 2 bases; nucleotides outside the gene matches: 7. CDR3 protein: CAARGTTTDTQYF. In DNA form, the CDR3 reads TGTGCCGCCAGGGGGACAACCACAGATACGCAGTATTTT.

This clone has only a few counts. The chain carries TRBV25-1 and TRBJ1-1; maybe TRBD1 (5 bases). V was clipped by 3 bases and J by 0 bases, with 14 bases between them. The CDR3 runs 16 residues. The germline CDR1 and CDR2 sequences are MGHDK and SYGVNS. In DNA form, the CDR3 reads TGTGCCAGCAGTGACCCCCGGCAGGGCCTGAACACTGAAGCTTTCTTT. Translation: CASSDPRQGLNTEAFF.

This chain uses TRBV5-1 with TRBJ1-1; maybe TRBD1 (6 bases). The V end lost 4 bases, the J end lost 4 bases, and 17 bases lay between the germline ends. Germline-derived CDR1 and CDR2 are SGHRS and YFSETQ. The CDR3 covers 15 residues. CDR3 sequence (DNA): TGCGCCAGCAGCCAACACCAGGGGAGTGGCACTGAAGCTTTCTTT. It codes for CASSQHQGSGTEAFF.

In this sample, this clone turned up a few times. The rearrangement links TRBV11-3 to TRBJ2-7; D is unresolved. The CDR3 is 13 amino acids. The germline V gene encodes CDR1 SGHNT and CDR2 YENEEA. V lost 4 bases, J lost 2 bases, and 9 bases lay in between. In DNA form, the CDR3 reads TGTGCCAGCAGCTCCCTTCGTACCTACGAGCAGTACTTC. It specifies CASSSLRTYEQYF.

This clone was seen more than once but under ten times. The genes are TRBV7-2 and TRBJ2-1; the match to TRBD2 covers 10 bases. CDR3 length: 16 amino acids. V gave up 1 base and J gave up 7 bases; unmatched junction bases: 7. Germline CDR1 reads SGHTA; CDR2 reads FQGNSA. The CDR3 loop reads CASSLVLAGVRNEQFF. The CDR3 DNA follows: TGTGCCAGCAGCTTAGTTCTAGCGGGAGTTCGTAATGAGCAGTTCTTC.

The chain links TRBV7-9 to TRBJ2-1, with D possibly being TRBD2 (5 bases). Trimming removed 5 bases from V and 0 bases from J, with 11 bases in between. Per germline, CDR1 SEHNR and CDR2 FQNEAQ (reference sequence). This CDR3 is 15 amino acids long. This CDR3 reads CASSRGRDSYNEQFF. CDR3 DNA: TGTGCCAGCAGCCGCGGCCGGGACTCCTACAATGAGCAGTTCTTC.

The gene calls are TRBV2 and TRBJ2-7; weak D call: TRBD1 (6 bases). Germline loops: CDR1 SNHLY, CDR2 FYNNEI. Trimming left V 6 bases short and J 9 bases short, with 24 bases between. The CDR3 is made up of 15 amino acids. The CDR3 reads CASRVRTASYVGQYF. The CDR3 region has the DNA TGTGCCAGCAGAGTACGGACAGCCTCCTACGTCGGGCAGTACTTC.

The chain is built from TRBV18 and TRBJ2-7, with 8 bases matching TRBD2. CDR1 is KGHSH, CDR2 LQKENI, per germline. V shed 2 bases and J 0 bases; nucleotides not matched to a gene: 3. The CDR3 is 15 residues long. The CDR3 DNA is TGTGCCAGCTCACCAACTAGCGGCCCCTCCTACGAGCAGTACTTC. Protein product: CASSPTSGPSYEQYF.

V is TRBV14 and J is TRBJ1-2, with 10 bases matching TRBD1. CDR1 and CDR2 (germline): SGHDN, FVKESK. V shed 3 bases and J 6 bases; nucleotides not matched to a gene: 7. The CDR3 has 15 amino acids. CDR3 sequence (DNA): TGTGCCAGCAGCCAGTCAGGACAGGGGGTGGATGGCTACACCTTC. This sequence encodes CASSQSGQGVDGYTF.

The chain combines TRBV25-1 with TRBJ2-2, with TRBD1 matching 7 bases. J was trimmed by 6 bases and V by 5 bases; bases with no gene match: 6. This CDR3 comprises 14 residues. CDR1 MGHDK and CDR2 SYGVNS come from the germline V gene. Here the CDR3 reads CASSLTGWSGELFF. The CDR3 DNA sequence: TGTGCCAGCAGTTTGACAGGGTGGTCCGGGGAGCTGTTTTTT.

CDR3 amino acids: CASSLQYNSPLHF. Here the CDR3 DNA reads TGTGCCAGCAGCCTGCAGTATAATTCACCCCTCCACTTT. This chain connects TRBV11-2 to TRBJ1-6, with D hard to call. The CDR3 extends over 13 amino acids. With 5 bases removed from V and 4 bases from J, the gap between germline ends came to 6 bases. Germline V gives CDR1 SGHAT, CDR2 FQNNGV.

For this clone: Other DNA sequences within the sample encode an identical CDR3. The rearrangement joins TRBV9 to TRBJ1-1, with 10 positions matching TRBD1. CDR3 length equals 15 residues. V gave up 4 bases and J gave up 1 base; unmatched junction bases: 4. The V gene's germline CDR1 is SGDLS and CDR2 YYNGEE. CDR3 coding DNA: TGTGCCAGCAGCCCACGGACAGGGGGGAACACTGAAGCTTTCTTT. Its protein product is CASSPRTGGNTEAFF.

The J gene is TRBJ2-1, the V gene TRBV20-1, with unresolved D. CDR1 and CDR2 (germline): DFQATT, SNEGSKA (reference sequence). The CDR3 has 11 residues. V shed 2 bases and J shed 8 bases, with 7 bases lying between them. The CDR3 region has the DNA TGCAGTGCTAGACGAGTTGATGAGCAGTTCTTC. Protein: CSARRVDEQFF.

This clone has more than one count but fewer than ten. The chain is built from TRBV6-5 and TRBJ1-6, with 7 bases fitting TRBD1. Germline V gene lookup returns CDR1 MNHEY and CDR2 SVGAGI. With 6 bases clipped from V and 7 bases from J, the junction kept 6 bases outside the gene matches. The CDR3 is made up of 14 amino acids. The CDR3 DNA is TGTGCCAGCAGCCGACAGGGTCTGAATTCACCCCTCCACTTT. As protein: CASSRQGLNSPLHF.

The rearrangement joins TRBV30 to TRBJ2-1, with a weak D call TRBD2 (5 bases). This CDR3 has 10 amino acids. The germline V gene encodes CDR1 GTSNPN and CDR2 SVGIG (reference sequence). With 5 bases removed from V and 10 bases from J, the gap between germline ends came to 9 bases. Here the CDR3 reads CAWGGQEQFF. Written as DNA, the CDR3 is TGTGCCTGGGGCGGGCAGGAGCAGTTCTTC.

The gene calls are TRBV28 and TRBJ2-1; TRBD2 is a possible D gene (7 bases). This CDR3 has 18 amino acids. CDR1 is MDHEN, CDR2 SYDVKM, per germline. Trimming took 3 bases from V and 7 from J, leaving 25 bases between them. The CDR3 spells CASSFRTGGGLLQNEQFF. CDR3 bases: TGTGCCAGCAGTTTCCGAACGGGGGGCGGGTTACTTCAAAATGAGCAGTTCTTC.

This clone was seen only a few times. This sequence joins TRBV5-1 and TRBJ1-6, with TRBD1 matching over 7 bases. CDR1 and CDR2 from the germline V gene are SGHRS and YFSETQ. This CDR3 comprises 14 residues. Germline trimming cut 4 bases from V and 11 bases from J; bases unmatched to any gene: 9. The CDR3 sequence: CASSPRQGMAPLHF. The CDR3 DNA sequence: TGCGCCAGCAGCCCTCGACAGGGAATGGCACCCCTCCACTTT.

The rearrangement links TRBV19 to TRBJ2-1; 7 bases align to TRBD2. V was clipped by 0 bases and J by 8 bases; unmatched bases: 7. This CDR3 has 15 amino acids. CDR1 and CDR2 (germline): LNHDA, SQIVND (reference sequence). In nucleotides, the CDR3 is TGTGCCAGTAGTATAGATAAGCGGGGTGCCGATGAGCAGTTCTTC. Its translation is CASSIDKRGADEQFF.

This clone has only a few counts. This chain links TRBV29-1 with TRBJ1-4; D not resolved. Trimming took off 6 bases at V and 0 bases at J, with 11 bases between the two ends. CDR3 length: 14 residues. Germline V CDR1 and CDR2: SQVTM, ANQGSEA. This CDR3 is CSVARTATNEKLFF. Written as DNA, the CDR3 is TGCAGCGTAGCCAGGACTGCAACTAATGAAAAACTGTTTTTT.

The chain couples TRBV18 to TRBJ1-4, with a weak D call TRBD1 (6 bases). This CDR3 contains 14 residues. The V end was cut by 3 bases, the J end by 4 bases, with 9 bases between. The germline V gene has CDR1 KGHSH and CDR2 LQKENI. In nucleotides, the CDR3 is TGTGCCAGCTCACCCGGACAGAATAATGAAAAACTGTTTTTT. Translating gives CASSPGQNNEKLFF.

This chain uses TRBV5-4 with TRBJ2-2; 11 positions agree with TRBD1. V trimming: 4 bases; J trimming: 6 bases; junction bases outside the gene matches: 5. The CDR3 has 15 residues. Germline-derived CDR1 and CDR2 are SGHNT and YYREEE (reference sequence). CDR3 in DNA: TGTGCCAGCAGCAAGGACAGGGGGCGGGCCGGGGAGCTGTTTTTT. It is translated as CASSKDRGRAGELFF.

J is TRBJ2-5 and V is TRBV7-6, with TRBD2 matching 8 bases. After removal of 5 bases from V and 4 bases from J, the junction contained 9 bases not matched to a gene. The CDR3 runs to 15 residues. Germline V gene lookup returns CDR1 SGHVS and CDR2 FNYEAQ. The CDR3 DNA reads as TGTGCCAGCAGCGGGAAGGCGGCGGGAGGAGAGACCCAGTACTTC. It specifies CASSGKAAGGETQYF.

The rearrangement uses TRBV5-6 and TRBJ2-3; 9 bases agree with TRBD2. This CDR3 spans 14 amino acids. Germline lookup yields CDR1 SGHDT and CDR2 YYEEEE. Trimming at V came to 4 bases and at J to 4 bases, leaving 4 bases not matched to a gene. CDR3 DNA: TGTGCCAGCAGCGAGGGACTAGCAGCAGATACGCAGTATTTT. This gives the protein CASSEGLAADTQYF.

A few counts support this clone. The chain uses TRBV5-1 and TRBJ2-2, with D perhaps matching TRBD2 (6 bases). The germline V gene has CDR1 SGHRS and CDR2 YFSETQ. This CDR3 spans 16 amino acids. The ends were cut back, 4 bases at V and 2 bases at J, with 15 bases in the middle. The CDR3 loop reads CASSQATGVNTGELFF. CDR3 nucleotides: TGCGCCAGCAGCCAAGCAACGGGGGTAAACACCGGGGAGCTGTTTTTT. The full variable domain, its missing parts supplied by reference TRBV5-1 and TRBJ2-2, is KAGVTQTPRYLIKTRGQQVTLSCSPISGHRSVSWYQQTPGQGLQFLFEYFSETQRNKGNFPGRFSGRQFSNSRSEMNVSTLELGDSALYLCASSQATGVNTGELFFGEGSRLTVL.